A selection of T cell receptor beta chains follows, all from one sample in a study of T-cell reconstitution after alpha-beta-depleted transplantation in children. TCRdb independently ran MiXCR on the PCR reads; one entry per CDR3 protein. The sample contains 350,000 to 450,000 distinct CDR3 sequences, about an eighth of which appear only once. The sequencing used PBMCs, collected from the stem cell graft. All receptors derive from a human donor who donated a stem cell graft to a child with Fanconi anemia. CDR3s include the opening cysteine and the closing phenylalanine or tryptophan. A D gene is named only where the DNA matches it firmly. The listing skips clone size in some rows; elsewhere it reads once, few, many or a size class.

few	.	TRBV12-3/TRBV12-4	TRBJ2-5	CASSFPLRGESGVSETQYF	TGTGCCAGCAGTTTCCCCCTCCGCGGGGAGTCGGGCGTGAGTGAGACCCAGTACTTC
many	TRBD1	TRBV12-3/TRBV12-4	TRBJ1-2	CASSSDRDRGHYGYTF	TGTGCCAGCAGTTCAGACCGGGACAGGGGGCACTATGGCTACACCTTC
many	.	TRBV2	TRBJ2-1	CASSERPPGSWYNEQFF	TGTGCCAGCAGTGAACGGCCCCCCGGGTCTTGGTACAATGAGCAGTTCTTC
.	TRBD1	TRBV6-2/TRBV6-3	TRBJ1-2	CASRPSGTAYGYTF	TGTGCCAGCAGGCCCTCCGGGACAGCTTATGGCTACACCTTC
many	TRBD1	TRBV3-1	TRBJ2-2	CASSQDATGAGELFF	TGTGCCAGCAGCCAAGACGCGACAGGGGCCGGGGAGCTGTTTTTT
few	.	TRBV5-1	TRBJ2-1	CASSFASNDEQFF	TGCGCCAGCAGCTTTGCGTCCAACGATGAGCAGTTCTTC
many	.	TRBV9	TRBJ1-1	CASSVGYTEAFF	TGTGCCAGCAGCGTAGGCTACACTGAAGCTTTCTTT
few	.	TRBV6-1	TRBJ2-5	CASLKGNQETQYF	TGTGCCAGCTTGAAGGGTAACCAAGAGACCCAGTACTTC
few	TRBD1	TRBV5-1	TRBJ2-1	CASSVTTGNPYNEQFF	TGCGCCAGCAGCGTAACGACAGGGAATCCCTACAATGAGCAGTTCTTC
few	TRBD1	TRBV12-3/TRBV12-4	TRBJ1-3	CASSLGLGQGLGNTIYF	TGTGCCAGCAGTTTAGGGTTGGGACAGGGGTTGGGTAACACCATATATTTT
.	TRBD1	TRBV2	TRBJ2-5	CASSPGTGIDGETQYF	TGTGCCAGCAGCCCCGGGACAGGGATTGATGGAGAGACCCAGTACTTC
.	TRBD2	TRBV7-9	TRBJ2-2	CASSQGAGFYTGELFF	TGTGCCAGCAGTCAAGGAGCGGGGTTTTACACCGGGGAGCTGTTTTTT
.	.	TRBV7-9	TRBJ1-1	CASSLYEGATEAFF	TGTGCCAGCAGCTTATACGAGGGAGCCACTGAAGCTTTCTTT
many	TRBD1	TRBV29-1	TRBJ2-5	CSVAGTGETQYF	TGCAGCGTTGCCGGGACAGGAGAGACCCAGTACTTC
few	.	TRBV5-1	TRBJ2-7	CASSLSAGRAYEQYF	TGCGCCAGCAGCTTGAGTGCGGGGCGGGCCTACGAGCAGTACTTC
.	TRBD2	TRBV20-1	TRBJ2-2	CCARDWASGGTGELFF	TGCTGCGCTAGAGATTGGGCTAGCGGGGGGACCGGGGAGCTGTTTTTT
.	TRBD2	TRBV20-1	TRBJ2-7	CSAKAPSGVFSYEQYF	TGCAGTGCTAAGGCGCCTAGCGGCGTTTTCTCCTACGAGCAGTACTTC
many	TRBD1	TRBV5-1	TRBJ1-1	CASSKTLRGQGYTEAFF	TGCGCCAGCAGCAAAACCCTGCGGGGACAGGGATACACTGAAGCTTTCTTT
many	TRBD1	TRBV10-3	TRBJ2-5	CAISELGQGETQYF	TGTGCCATCAGTGAGTTGGGACAGGGAGAGACCCAGTACTTC
few	.	TRBV12-3/TRBV12-4	TRBJ1-2	CASSPSGPVYGYTF	TGTGCCAGCAGTCCCTCGGGGCCTGTTTATGGCTACACCTTC
once	TRBD2	TRBV28	TRBJ2-5	CASSLAGGPETQYF	TGTGCCAGCAGTTTGGCGGGGGGGCCAGAGACCCAGTACTTC
.	.	TRBV18	TRBJ1-5	CASSPVSGGNQPQHF	TGTGCCAGCTCACCAGTTTCCGGGGGCAATCAGCCCCAGCATTTT
.	TRBD2	TRBV10-3	TRBJ2-1	CAISERTSGGSWEQFF	TGTGCCATCAGTGAGAGAACTAGCGGGGGGTCGTGGGAGCAGTTCTTC
many	TRBD2	TRBV9	TRBJ2-5	CASSPGGYQETQYF	TGCGCCAGCAGCCCGGGGGGGTACCAAGAGACCCAGTACTTC
.	.	TRBV18	TRBJ2-1	CASSPVGTTRVF	TGTGCCAGCTCACCGGTGGGGACAACCAGGGTCTTC
many	.	TRBV9	TRBJ2-1	CASSAGPLNYNEQFF	TGTGCCAGCAGCGCCGGACCCTTAAACTACAATGAGCAGTTCTTC
.	.	TRBV20-1	TRBJ2-3	CSARDHLGSDTQYF	TGCAGTGCTAGAGATCATTTAGGGTCGGATACGCAGTATTTT
.	TRBD2	TRBV5-6	TRBJ2-1	CASSFSGASSYNEQFF	TGTGCCAGCAGCTTTAGCGGGGCCAGCTCCTACAATGAGCAGTTCTTC
.	TRBD1	TRBV20-1	TRBJ1-5	CSARDHLNPGTAGRYGNQPQHF	TGCAGTGCTAGAGATCACCTCAACCCTGGGACAGCTGGGCGATATGGCAATCAGCCCCAGCATTTT
many	.	TRBV5-1	TRBJ1-2	CASSLTAGNYGYTF	TGTGCCAGCAGCTTAACCGCAGGGAACTATGGCTACACCTTC
.	TRBD1	TRBV3-1	TRBJ2-1	CASSFGTGVEQFF	TGTGCCAGCAGCTTTGGGACAGGGGTTGAGCAGTTCTTC
few	.	TRBV12-3/TRBV12-4	TRBJ2-2	CASSFAARNTGELFF	TGTGCCAGCAGTTTCGCAGCACGGAACACCGGGGAGCTGTTTTTT
.	.	TRBV12-3/TRBV12-4	TRBJ1-1	CASSLVGPTEAFF	TGTGCCAGCAGTTTAGTAGGCCCAACTGAAGCTTTCTTT
.	.	TRBV7-2	TRBJ2-4	CASSQLIADIQYF	TGTGCCAGCAGCCAGCTTATAGCGGACATTCAGTACTTC
many	.	TRBV25-1	TRBJ2-3	CASSESLRGPDTQYF	TGTGCCAGCAGTGAATCACTGCGGGGCCCCGATACGCAGTATTTT
many	TRBD1	TRBV29-1	TRBJ1-1	CSVSRTGGLGTEAFF	TGCAGCGTTTCCAGAACAGGGGGATTGGGGACTGAAGCTTTCTTT
.	.	TRBV3-1	TRBJ2-5	CASSLQGTGEGETQYF	TGTGCCAGCAGCTTACAAGGTACAGGTGAGGGAGAGACCCAGTACTTC
few	.	TRBV6-1	TRBJ1-6	CASGGAQNNSPLHF	TGTGCCAGCGGAGGGGCGCAGAATAATTCACCCCTCCACTTT
.	.	TRBV7-9	TRBJ2-2	CASSPLGGSLFF	TGTGCCAGCAGTCCTCTTGGGGGTTCGCTGTTTTTT
few	.	TRBV20-1	TRBJ1-2	CSARPSQGYFPSPLYGYTF	TGCAGTGCTAGGCCTTCACAGGGATATTTTCCCTCCCCCCTGTATGGCTACACCTTC
.	TRBD1	TRBV5-1	TRBJ1-4	CASSALTDRGGEKLFF	TGCGCCAGCAGCGCACTCACGGACAGGGGCGGTGAAAAACTGTTTTTT
.	TRBD2	TRBV24-1	TRBJ2-7	CATSDLVARLAYEQYF	TGTGCCACCAGTGATTTGGTCGCAAGACTAGCATACGAGCAGTACTTC
many	.	TRBV7-2	TRBJ2-2	CASSPVGGNTGELFF	TGTGCCAGCAGCCCCGTGGGCGGTAACACCGGGGAGCTGTTTTTT
.	TRBD1	TRBV10-1	TRBJ2-5	CASSDSGTGEEETQYF	TGCGCCAGCAGTGACTCCGGGACAGGGGAAGAAGAGACCCAGTACTTC
many	.	TRBV24-1	TRBJ2-1	CATSDPGESYNEQFF	TGTGCCACCAGTGATCCAGGGGAATCCTACAATGAGCAGTTCTTC
.	.	TRBV11-2	TRBJ2-1	CASSVGRVYNEQFF	TGTGCCAGCAGCGTAGGACGCGTCTACAATGAGCAGTTCTTC
few	TRBD2	TRBV20-1	TRBJ2-3	CSAGYPGEGSTDTQYF	TGCAGTGCTGGCTACCCCGGGGAGGGTAGCACAGATACGCAGTATTTT
few	.	TRBV25-1	TRBJ2-3	CASSEFVGGDTQYF	TGTGCCAGCAGTGAATTTGTAGGGGGAGATACGCAGTATTTT
few	.	TRBV29-1	TRBJ1-2	CSAALVTANYGYTF	TGCAGCGCGGCCCTAGTGACAGCTAACTATGGCTACACCTTC
few	.	TRBV6-5	TRBJ2-7	CASIGQGHEQYF	TGTGCCAGCATCGGGCAGGGCCACGAGCAGTACTTC
.	.	TRBV18	TRBJ1-3	CASSPNTGLSGNTIYF	TGTGCCAGCTCACCAAACACAGGACTCTCTGGAAACACCATATATTTT
.	TRBD1	TRBV7-9	TRBJ1-1	CASSLQGVLDTEAFF	TGTGCCAGCAGCTTACAGGGGGTGTTAGACACTGAAGCTTTCTTT
few	TRBD1	TRBV6-1	TRBJ2-7	CASSRTGGASYEQYF	TGTGCCAGCAGCCGAACAGGGGGCGCTTCCTACGAGCAGTACTTC